This is a list of T cell receptor beta chains from one sample in a study of cytomegalovirus exposure and HLA in healthy donors. The method was immunoSEQ multiplex PCR; TCRdb's version includes in-frame clones alone and lacks a portion of them. The table lists roughly 180,000 clones, more than 65% of them singletons. Sequencing used PBMCs. All receptors derive from a male donor in good health and CMV-seronegative. The CDR3 runs from the conserved cysteine through the conserved F or W. D genes are given only for firm matches. Only some rows state a clone size, as once, few, many or a class for expanded clones.

j_call | v_call | d_call | clone_size | cdr3_nt | cdr3_aa
TRBJ2-5 | TRBV11-3 | TRBD2 | . | TGTGCCAGCAGCCCCCCGTCTCAGCGGGGCAAGCAAGAGACCCAGTACTTC | CASSPPSQRGKQETQYF
TRBJ2-7 | TRBV29-1 | TRBD1 | . | TGCAGCGCCCTGACAGGGGATGTCTACGAGCAGTACTTC | CSALTGDVYEQYF
TRBJ2-3 | TRBV5-1 | TRBD2 | . | TGCGCCAGCAGCTCGACGGGGGGGCTGAGCACAGATACGCAGTATTTT | CASSSTGGLSTDTQYF
TRBJ2-7 | TRBV28 | TRBD1 | . | TGTGCCAGCAGTTTATCTGTCCGGGACAGCAAAGAGCAGTACTTC | CASSLSVRDSKEQYF
TRBJ2-1 | TRBV6-5 | . | . | TGTGCCAGCAGTTACTCTTTGCGGGAAGGCTACAATGAGCAGTTCTTC | CASSYSLREGYNEQFF
TRBJ1-1 | TRBV27 | TRBD1 | . | TGTGCCAGCAGTCCCCTCCAGGGGGGAGTGGACACTGAAGCTTTCTTT | CASSPLQGGVDTEAFF
TRBJ2-1 | TRBV30 | . | . | TGTGCCTGGAGTGACAGGGACAATGAGCAGTTCTTC | CAWSDRDNEQFF
TRBJ1-2 | TRBV30 | . | . | TGTGCCTGGAGTGTACGTCCAGGCTATTCCTATGGCTACACCTTC | CAWSVRPGYSYGYTF
TRBJ1-1 | TRBV19 | . | . | TGTGCCAGCTTAACAGGTTCGATGCAAGCTTTCTTT | CASLTGSMQAFF
TRBJ1-3 | TRBV30 | . | . | TGTGCCTACTCAACAGGTCACTCTGGAAACACCATATATTTT | CAYSTGHSGNTIYF
TRBJ2-5 | TRBV5-6 | TRBD1 | . | TGTGCCAGCAGCACATATACAGGGGGCAAACAAGAGACCCAGTACTTC | CASSTYTGGKQETQYF
TRBJ1-1 | TRBV6-1 | . | . | TGTGCCAGCAGTGACAAAATGAACACTGAAGCTTTCTTT | CASSDKMNTEAFF
TRBJ2-7 | TRBV5-1 | TRBD1 | once | TGCGCCAGCAGCCGCGGTTGGCAGGGGGCGGACGAGCAGTACTTC | CASSRGWQGADEQYF
TRBJ2-3 | TRBV7-2 | TRBD2 | once | TGTGCCAGCAGCTTAGCGCTAGGTGGCCTAGCGGGAAAAACAGATACGCAGTATTTT | CASSLALGGLAGKTDTQYF
TRBJ1-1 | TRBV14 | . | . | TGTGCCAGCAGCCAATACCGGGAAGGTCAAGCTTTCTTT | CASSQYREGQAFF
TRBJ2-5 | TRBV19 | . | . | TGTGCCAGTAGTAAAGGGACAAGCCAGGGGGAGACCCAGTACTTC | CASSKGTSQGETQYF
TRBJ1-1 | TRBV19 | TRBD1 | . | TGTGCCAGTAGCAAGGGACAGCGAGATGGAGCCTTCTTT | CASSKGQRDGAFF
TRBJ1-5 | TRBV28 | TRBD1 | . | TGTGCCAGCAGTGACGCACAGGGGGTAAATCAGCCCCAGCATTTT | CASSDAQGVNQPQHF
TRBJ2-1 | TRBV30 | . | . | TGTGCTCCTTCAACCGGGACACAACGGGATGAGCAGTTCTTC | CAPSTGTQRDEQFF
TRBJ1-5 | TRBV27 | TRBD1 | . | TGTGCCAGCAGGCGGGGGGGCAGGGGGCAGCCCCAGCATTTT | CASRRGGRGQPQHF
TRBJ1-2 | TRBV29-1 | . | few | TGCAGCATCAGGCACTATGGCTACACCTTC | CSIRHYGYTF
TRBJ1-5 | TRBV5-6 | . | . | TGTGCCAGCAGCTTGCCTGGCAGCAATCAGCCCCAGCATTTT | CASSLPGSNQPQHF
TRBJ2-7 | TRBV6-1 | TRBD2 | few | TGTGCCAGCGGGGCTAGCGGGAGTACGTACGAGCAGTACTTC | CASGASGSTYEQYF
TRBJ1-5 | TRBV13 | . | . | TGTGCCAGCAGCTCCTCGGGTTTGGGGGCCAATCAGCCCCAGCATTTT | CASSSSGLGANQPQHF
TRBJ2-1 | TRBV5-5 | . | . | TGTGCCAGCAGCTTGTATGGCAGGCCCCTCAGGGAGCAGTTCTTC | CASSLYGRPLREQFF
TRBJ2-7 | TRBV5-1 | . | . | TGCGCCAGCAGCTGGGGCGACGAGCAGTACTTC | CASSWGDEQYF
TRBJ2-7 | TRBV7-8 | . | . | TGTGCCAGCACCCGCCGGGATCTACTCGAGCAGTACTTC | CASTRRDLLEQYF
TRBJ2-7 | TRBV7-9 | . | once | TGTGCCACCTCGACTTTAGAGCAGTACTTC | CATSTLEQYF
TRBJ1-3 | TRBV7-3 | . | . | TGTGCCAGCAGCTTCAGTACTGGAAACACCATATATTTT | CASSFSTGNTIYF
TRBJ1-5 | TRBV19 | TRBD1 | once | TGTGCCAGTATCCTGACAGGGGGGGTGAAACCCAGCAATCAGCCCCAGCATTTT | CASILTGGVKPSNQPQHF
TRBJ2-5 | TRBV7-6 | . | . | TGTGCCAGCAGCTTCGGGCAGGGAGGGACCCAGTACTTC | CASSFGQGGTQYF
TRBJ2-1 | TRBV7-3 | . | . | TGTGCCAGCAGCTCAGGAATTGGGACATCCAATGAGCAGTTCTTC | CASSSGIGTSNEQFF
TRBJ2-5 | TRBV7-2 | . | . | TGTGCCAGCAGCTTGCGGGCCGGGATAAGGGAGACCCAGTACTTC | CASSLRAGIRETQYF
TRBJ1-5 | TRBV28 | TRBD1 | . | TGTGCAGCAGCAACGGTCAGGGGGCTACGGAATCAGCCCCAGCATTTT | CAAATVRGLRNQPQHF
TRBJ2-2 | TRBV10-1 | . | . | TGCGCCAGCAGTGAGGGCAGGGGCCGGGAGCTGTTTTTT | CASSEGRGRELFF
TRBJ2-3 | TRBV28 | TRBD2 | . | TGTGCCAGCAGTTTAACTAGCGGGGTGTTGCCAGATACGCAGTATTTT | CASSLTSGVLPDTQYF
TRBJ2-7 | TRBV2 | . | . | TGTGCCAGCACTGTTGACAGCTCCTACGAGCAGTACTTC | CASTVDSSYEQYF
TRBJ2-5 | TRBV6-1 | . | . | TGTGCCAGCAGTGTGTTCCTAGTGGCAGGGGAGACCCAGTACTTC | CASSVFLVAGETQYF
TRBJ2-5 | TRBV11-2 | TRBD2 | . | TGTGCCAGCAGTTCTAGCGGGAGGGGAACGGAGACCCAGTACTTC | CASSSSGRGTETQYF
TRBJ2-3 | TRBV6-6 | TRBD1 | . | TGTGCCAGCAGTTACGAGGCAGGGGGCATCACAGATACGCAGTATTTT | CASSYEAGGITDTQYF
TRBJ1-6 | TRBV5-1 | TRBD1 | . | TGCGCCAGCAGCGACGGAACAGGGGGCGGCGGTTCACCCCTCCACTTT | CASSDGTGGGGSPLHF
TRBJ1-2 | TRBV11-2 | TRBD1 | . | TGTGCCAGCAGCCCGGACAGGGCTAGTGGCTACACCTTC | CASSPDRASGYTF
TRBJ2-6 | TRBV10-2 | . | . | TGCGCCAGCACGGTGGCTGGGGCCAACGTCCTGACTTTC | CASTVAGANVLTF
TRBJ2-7 | TRBV7-6 | . | . | TGTGCCAGCAGCCTTAGCTCCGGGACAATCACCGAGCAGTACTTC | CASSLSSGTITEQYF
TRBJ2-5 | TRBV9 | TRBD1 | . | TGTGCCAGCAGCGTCGGGACAGTACAAGAGACCCAGTACTTC | CASSVGTVQETQYF
TRBJ2-2 | TRBV4-2 | TRBD1 | . | TGTGCCAGCAGCCAAGACCTGACAGGGGCGGGCACCGGGGAGCTGTTTTTT | CASSQDLTGAGTGELFF
TRBJ1-2 | TRBV19 | . | . | TGTGCCAGTAGTAATCAGGCAGCTCATGGCTACACCTTC | CASSNQAAHGYTF
TRBJ2-4 | TRBV28 | . | . | TGTGCCAGCGGCCACAGGGTTGACATTCAGTACTTC | CASGHRVDIQYF
TRBJ1-5 | TRBV30 | . | . | TGTGCCTGGTCCAAGGGGGATCAGCCCCAGCATTTT | CAWSKGDQPQHF
TRBJ2-2 | TRBV7-2 | . | . | TGTGCCAGCAGCTTATCGGGCGGGGACGTCACCGGGGAGCTGTTTTTT | CASSLSGGDVTGELFF